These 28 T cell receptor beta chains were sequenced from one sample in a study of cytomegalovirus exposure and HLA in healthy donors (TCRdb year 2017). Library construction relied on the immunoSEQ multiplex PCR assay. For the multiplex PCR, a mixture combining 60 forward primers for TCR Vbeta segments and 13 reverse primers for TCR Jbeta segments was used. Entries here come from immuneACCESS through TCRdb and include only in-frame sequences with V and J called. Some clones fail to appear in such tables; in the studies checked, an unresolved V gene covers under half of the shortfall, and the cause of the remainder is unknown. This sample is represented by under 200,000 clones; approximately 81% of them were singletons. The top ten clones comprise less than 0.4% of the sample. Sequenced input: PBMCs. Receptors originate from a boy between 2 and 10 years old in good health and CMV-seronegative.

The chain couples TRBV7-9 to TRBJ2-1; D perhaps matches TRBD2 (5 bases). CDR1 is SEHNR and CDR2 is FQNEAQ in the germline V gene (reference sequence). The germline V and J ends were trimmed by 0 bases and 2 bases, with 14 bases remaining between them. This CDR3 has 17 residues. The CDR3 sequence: CASSLALRAPPYNEQFF. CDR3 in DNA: TGTGCCAGCAGCTTAGCGCTGCGGGCCCCACCCTACAATGAGCAGTTCTTC.

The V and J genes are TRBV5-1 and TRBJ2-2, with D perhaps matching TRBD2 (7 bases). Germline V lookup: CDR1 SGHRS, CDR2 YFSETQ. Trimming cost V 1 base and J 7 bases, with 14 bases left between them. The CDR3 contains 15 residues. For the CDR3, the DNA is TGCGCCAGCAGCTTGAGGGGGGGGTTCAACGGGGAGCTGTTTTTT. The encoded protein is CASSLRGGFNGELFF.

The CDR3 sequence is CASGGLGGGETQYF. The CDR3 DNA reads as TGTGCCAGCGGGGGGTTGGGGGGGGGAGAGACCCAGTACTTC. The J gene is TRBJ2-5, the V gene TRBV6-1, with 7 bases matching TRBD2. The CDR3 has 14 amino acids. Germline V CDR1 and CDR2: MNHNS, SASEGT. V was pared by 8 bases and J by 4 bases, with 10 bases of the junction left unmatched.

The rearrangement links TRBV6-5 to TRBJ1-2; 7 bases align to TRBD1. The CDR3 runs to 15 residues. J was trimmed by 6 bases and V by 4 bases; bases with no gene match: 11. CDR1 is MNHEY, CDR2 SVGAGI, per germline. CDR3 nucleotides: TGTGCCAGCAGTTCTTACAGGGGTCATTCGGATGGCTACACCTTC. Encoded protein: CASSSYRGHSDGYTF.

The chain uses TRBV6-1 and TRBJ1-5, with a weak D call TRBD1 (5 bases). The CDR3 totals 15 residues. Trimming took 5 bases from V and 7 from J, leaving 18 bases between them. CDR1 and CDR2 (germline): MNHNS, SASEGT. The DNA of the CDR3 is TGTGCCAGCAGTAGGACGCAGGGCGCGGAGCAGCCCCAGCATTTT. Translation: CASSRTQGAEQPQHF.

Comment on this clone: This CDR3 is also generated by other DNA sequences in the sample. CDR3 sequence reads: CASTALAGASYEQYF. CDR3 nucleotide sequence: TGTGCCAGCACCGCCTTGGCAGGTGCATCCTACGAGCAGTACTTC. The chain combines TRBV2 with TRBJ2-7, with unresolved D. Trimming left V 7 bases short and J 1 base short, with 17 bases between. The CDR3 is 15 residues long. Germline-derived CDR1 and CDR2 are SNHLY and FYNNEI.

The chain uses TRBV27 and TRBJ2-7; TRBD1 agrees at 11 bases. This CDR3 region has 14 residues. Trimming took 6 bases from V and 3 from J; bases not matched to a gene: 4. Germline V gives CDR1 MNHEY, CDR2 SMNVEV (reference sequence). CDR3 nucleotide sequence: TGTGCCAGCAGCTCCGGGACAGGGGGCTACGAGCAGTACTTC. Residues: CASSSGTGGYEQYF.

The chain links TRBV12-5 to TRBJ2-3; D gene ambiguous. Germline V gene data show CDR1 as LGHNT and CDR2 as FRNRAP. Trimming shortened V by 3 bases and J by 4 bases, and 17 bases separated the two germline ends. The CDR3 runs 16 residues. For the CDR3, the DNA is TGTGCTAGTGGTTTTATCGAAACGGGTAGTTCAGATACGCAGTATTTT. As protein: CASGFIETGSSDTQYF. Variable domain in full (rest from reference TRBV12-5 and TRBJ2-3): DARVTQTPRHKVTEMGQEVTMRCQPILGHNTVFWYRQTMMQGLELLAYFRNRAPLDDSGMPKDRFSAEMPDATLATLKIQPSEPRDSAVYFCASGFIETGSSDTQYFGPGTRLTVL.

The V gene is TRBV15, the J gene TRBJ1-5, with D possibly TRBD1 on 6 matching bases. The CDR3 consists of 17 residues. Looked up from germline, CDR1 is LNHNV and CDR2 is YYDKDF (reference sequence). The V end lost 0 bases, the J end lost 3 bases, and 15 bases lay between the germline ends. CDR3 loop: CATSRDLRGKFNQPQHF. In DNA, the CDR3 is TGTGCCACCAGCAGAGATCTCAGGGGCAAGTTCAATCAGCCCCAGCATTTT.

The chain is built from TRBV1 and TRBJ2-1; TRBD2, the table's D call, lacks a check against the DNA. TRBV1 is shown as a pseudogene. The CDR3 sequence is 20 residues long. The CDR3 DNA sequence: TGCACCAGCCCACAAGGGATCGGACTAGCGGGAGGAGTCCCCGACAATGAGCAGTTCTTC. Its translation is CTSPQGIGLAGGVPDNEQFF.

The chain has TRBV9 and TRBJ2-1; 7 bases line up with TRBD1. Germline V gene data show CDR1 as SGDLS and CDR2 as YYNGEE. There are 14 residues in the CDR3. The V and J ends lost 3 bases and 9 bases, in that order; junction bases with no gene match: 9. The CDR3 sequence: CASSARTGVSEQFF. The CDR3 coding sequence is TGTGCCAGCAGCGCCCGAACAGGGGTGAGTGAGCAGTTCTTC.

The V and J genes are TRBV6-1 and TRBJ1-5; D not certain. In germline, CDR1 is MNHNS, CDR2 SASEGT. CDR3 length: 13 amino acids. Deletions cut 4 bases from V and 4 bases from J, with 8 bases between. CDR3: CASSATENQPQHF. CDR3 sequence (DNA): TGTGCCAGCAGTGCAACCGAGAATCAGCCCCAGCATTTT.

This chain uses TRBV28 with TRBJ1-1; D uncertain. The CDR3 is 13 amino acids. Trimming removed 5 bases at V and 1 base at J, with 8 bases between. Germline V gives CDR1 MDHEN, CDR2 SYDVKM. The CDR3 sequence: CASSQDRNTEAFF. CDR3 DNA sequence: TGTGCCAGCAGTCAGGATAGGAACACTGAAGCTTTCTTT.

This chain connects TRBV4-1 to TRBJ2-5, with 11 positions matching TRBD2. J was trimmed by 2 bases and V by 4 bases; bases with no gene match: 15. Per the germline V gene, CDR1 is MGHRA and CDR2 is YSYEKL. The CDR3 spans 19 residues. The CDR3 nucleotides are TGCGCCAGCAGCCTAGGGGGGACTAGCGGACATAATCCTCAAGAGACCCAGTACTTC. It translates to CASSLGGTSGHNPQETQYF.

The CDR3 bases are TGCGCCAGCAGCTTGACGGGGGCCGGGGAGGGTACGCAGTATTTT. Its translation: CASSLTGAGEGTQYF. This rearrangement joins TRBV5-1 to TRBJ2-3; D might be TRBD2 (7 bases). The CDR3 has 15 amino acids. Trimming shortened V by 1 base and J by 8 bases, and 17 bases separated the two germline ends. Germline V gene data show CDR1 as SGHRS and CDR2 as YFSETQ. Using reference TRBV5-1 and TRBJ2-3 for the parts outside the CDR3, the full variable domain is KAGVTQTPRYLIKTRGQQVTLSCSPISGHRSVSWYQQTPGQGLQFLFEYFSETQRNKGNFPGRFSGRQFSNSRSEMNVSTLELGDSALYLCASSLTGAGEGTQYFGPGTRLTVL.

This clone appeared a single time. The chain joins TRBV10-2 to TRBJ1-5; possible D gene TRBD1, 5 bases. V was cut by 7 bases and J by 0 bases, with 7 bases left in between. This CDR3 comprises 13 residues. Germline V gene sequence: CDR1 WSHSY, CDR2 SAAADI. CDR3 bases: TGCGCCAGCACCAGGGATAGCAATCAGCCCCAGCATTTT. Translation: CASTRDSNQPQHF.

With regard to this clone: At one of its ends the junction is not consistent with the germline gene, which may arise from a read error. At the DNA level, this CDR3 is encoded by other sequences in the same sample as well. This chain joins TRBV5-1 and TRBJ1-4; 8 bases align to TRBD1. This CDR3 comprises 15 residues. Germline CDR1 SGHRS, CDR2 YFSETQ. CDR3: CASSLGTGMSEKLFF. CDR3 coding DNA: TGCGCCAGCAGCTTGGGGACAGGGATGAGTGAAAAGCTGTTTTTT.

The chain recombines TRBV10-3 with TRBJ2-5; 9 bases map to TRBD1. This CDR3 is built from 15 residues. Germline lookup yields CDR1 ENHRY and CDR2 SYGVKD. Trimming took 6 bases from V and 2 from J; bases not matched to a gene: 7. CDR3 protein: CAISGQGRGQETQYF. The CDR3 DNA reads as TGTGCCATCAGCGGACAGGGGAGGGGACAAGAGACCCAGTACTTC.

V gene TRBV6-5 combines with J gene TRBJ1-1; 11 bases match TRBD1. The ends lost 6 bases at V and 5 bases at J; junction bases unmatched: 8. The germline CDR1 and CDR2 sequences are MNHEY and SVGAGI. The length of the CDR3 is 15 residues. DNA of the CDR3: TGTGCCAGCAGCCGTGGTGGACAGGGGGCAACTGAAGCTTTCTTT. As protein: CASSRGGQGATEAFF.

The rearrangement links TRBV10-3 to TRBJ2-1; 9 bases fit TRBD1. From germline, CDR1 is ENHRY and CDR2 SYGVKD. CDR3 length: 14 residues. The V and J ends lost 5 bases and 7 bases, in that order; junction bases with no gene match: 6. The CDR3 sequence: CAISRTGELNEQFF. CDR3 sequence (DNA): TGTGCCATCAGTCGGACAGGGGAGTTGAATGAGCAGTTCTTC.

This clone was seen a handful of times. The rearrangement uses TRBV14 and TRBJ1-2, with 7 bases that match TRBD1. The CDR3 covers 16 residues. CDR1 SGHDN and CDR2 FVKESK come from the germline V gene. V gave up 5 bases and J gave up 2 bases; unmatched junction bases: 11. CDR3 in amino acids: CASSSRGGKSNYGYTF. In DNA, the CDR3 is TGTGCCAGCAGCTCAAGAGGGGGCAAATCGAACTATGGCTACACCTTC.

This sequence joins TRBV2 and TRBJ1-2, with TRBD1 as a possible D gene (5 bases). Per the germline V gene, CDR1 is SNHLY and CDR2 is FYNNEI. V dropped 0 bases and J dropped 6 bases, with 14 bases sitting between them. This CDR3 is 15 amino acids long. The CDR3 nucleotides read TGTGCCAGCAGTGAAGCGGGAGGGACGATTAATGGCTACACCTTC. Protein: CASSEAGGTINGYTF.

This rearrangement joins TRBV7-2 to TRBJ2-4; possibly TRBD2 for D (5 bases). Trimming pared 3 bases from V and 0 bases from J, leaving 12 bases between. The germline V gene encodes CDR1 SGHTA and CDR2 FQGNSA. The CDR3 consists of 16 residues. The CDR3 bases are TGTGCCAGCAGCTTCATAGCCGGACTAGCCAAAAACATTCAGTACTTC. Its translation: CASSFIAGLAKNIQYF. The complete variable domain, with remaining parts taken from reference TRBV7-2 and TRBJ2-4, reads GAGVSQSPSNKVTEKGKDVELRCDPISGHTALYWYRQSLGQGLEFLIYFQGNSAPDKSGLPSDRFSAERTGGSVSTLTIQRTQQEDSAVYLCASSFIAGLAKNIQYFGAGTRLSVL.

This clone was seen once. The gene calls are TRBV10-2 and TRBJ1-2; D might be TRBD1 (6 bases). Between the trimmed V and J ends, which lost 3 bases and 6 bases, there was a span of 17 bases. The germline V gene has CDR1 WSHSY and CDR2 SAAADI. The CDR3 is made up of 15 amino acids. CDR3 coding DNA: TGCGCCAGCAGTGAATGGGACCTACGACAGGATGGCTACACCTTC. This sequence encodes CASSEWDLRQDGYTF.

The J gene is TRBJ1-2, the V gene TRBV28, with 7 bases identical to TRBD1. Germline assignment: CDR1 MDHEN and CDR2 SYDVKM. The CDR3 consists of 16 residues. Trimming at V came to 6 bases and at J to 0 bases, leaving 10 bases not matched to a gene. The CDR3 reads CASSYLGTDTNYGYTF. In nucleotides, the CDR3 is TGTGCCAGCAGCTATTTAGGGACAGATACTAACTATGGCTACACCTTC.

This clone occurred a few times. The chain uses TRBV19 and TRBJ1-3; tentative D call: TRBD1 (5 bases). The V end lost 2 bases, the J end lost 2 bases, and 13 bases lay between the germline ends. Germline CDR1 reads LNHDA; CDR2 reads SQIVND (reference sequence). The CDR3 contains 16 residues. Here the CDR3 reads CASSISLAGTGNTIYF. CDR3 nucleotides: TGTGCCAGTAGTATATCATTAGCAGGGACTGGAAACACCATATATTTT.

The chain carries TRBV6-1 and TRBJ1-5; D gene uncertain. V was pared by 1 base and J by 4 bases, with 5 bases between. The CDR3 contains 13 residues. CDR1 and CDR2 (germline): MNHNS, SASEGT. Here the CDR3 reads CASSEDNNQPQHF. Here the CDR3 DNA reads TGTGCCAGCAGTGAAGACAATAATCAGCCCCAGCATTTT.

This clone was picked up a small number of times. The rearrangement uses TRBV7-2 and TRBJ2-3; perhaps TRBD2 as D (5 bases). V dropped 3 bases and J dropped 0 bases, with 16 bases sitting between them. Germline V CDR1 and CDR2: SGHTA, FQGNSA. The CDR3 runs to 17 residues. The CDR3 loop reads CASSFQSLRTSTDTQYF. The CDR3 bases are TGTGCCAGCAGCTTCCAAAGCCTTCGGACTAGCACAGATACGCAGTATTTT.